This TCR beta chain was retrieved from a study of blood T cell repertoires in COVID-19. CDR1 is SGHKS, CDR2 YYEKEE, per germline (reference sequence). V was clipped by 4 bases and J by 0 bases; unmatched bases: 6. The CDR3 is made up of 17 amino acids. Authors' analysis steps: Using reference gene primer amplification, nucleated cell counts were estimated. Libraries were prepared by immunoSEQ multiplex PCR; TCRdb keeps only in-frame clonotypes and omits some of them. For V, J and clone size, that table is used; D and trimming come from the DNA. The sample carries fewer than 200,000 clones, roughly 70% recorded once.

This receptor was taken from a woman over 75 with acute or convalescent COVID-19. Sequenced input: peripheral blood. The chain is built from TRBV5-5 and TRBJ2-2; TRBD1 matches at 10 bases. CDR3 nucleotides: TGTGCCAGCAGCCCTAAGGACAGGGGGACGAACACCGGGGAGCTGTTTTTT. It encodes CASSPKDRGTNTGELFF.